This entry lists 5 T cell receptor beta chains sequenced from one sample in a study of blood T cells in healthy people across ages. The use of a sample-barcoded 5' primer and a J-beta primer mix characterized a second PCR of roughly 7 to 12 cycles. Each CDR3 protein gets one entry after TCRdb re-called the 5' RACE reads with MiXCR. Here the sample spans around 580,000 distinct CDR3 sequences, 47% being singletons. The sample taken for sequencing was blood. The receptors derive from a man aged 80 or over in good health.

In nucleotides, the CDR3 is TGCGCCAGCAGCTTGGATACAGCGAATCAGCCCCAGCATTTT. It codes for CASSLDTANQPQHF. The chain couples TRBV5-1 to TRBJ1-5; D is uncertain. This CDR3 spans 14 amino acids. Looked up from germline, CDR1 is SGHRS and CDR2 is YFSETQ. The V gene lost 0 bases and the J gene lost 4 bases, with 8 bases spanning the gap. The variable domain in full, completed from reference TRBV5-1 and TRBJ1-5, reads KAGVTQTPRYLIKTRGQQVTLSCSPISGHRSVSWYQQTPGQGLQFLFEYFSETQRNKGNFPGRFSGRQFSNSRSEMNVSTLELGDSALYLCASSLDTANQPQHFGDGTRLSIL.

The V call is TRBV10-3, the J call TRBJ1-1; D is possibly TRBD1 (5 bases). Germline V CDR1 and CDR2: ENHRY, SYGVKD. Trimming took off 2 bases at V and 8 bases at J, with 12 bases between the two ends. The CDR3 consists of 13 residues. Here the CDR3 reads CAISEMTAGEAFF. The CDR3 DNA sequence: TGTGCCATCAGTGAGATGACAGCCGGGGAAGCTTTCTTT.

The chain employs TRBV28 and TRBJ1-1, with D unclear. Trimming took off 4 bases at V and 6 bases at J, with 15 bases between the two ends. The V gene's germline CDR1 is MDHEN and CDR2 SYDVKM. The CDR3 covers 14 residues. CDR3 residues: CASSSPYPVSEAFF. The CDR3 DNA reads TGTGCCAGCAGTTCCCCTTACCCTGTCTCTGAAGCTTTCTTT.

This clonotype came up a few times. The chain links TRBV5-5 to TRBJ1-2; unclear D gene. The CDR3 is 13 residues long. Germline V gives CDR1 SGHKS, CDR2 YYEKEE (reference sequence). V was trimmed by 0 bases and J by 5 bases, leaving 8 bases between them. The CDR3 DNA sequence: TGTGCCAGCAGCTTGGCGGATACATATGGCTACACCTTC. It yields the protein CASSLADTYGYTF.

The chain is built from TRBV5-6 and TRBJ2-7; D gene uncertain. CDR1 is SGHDT and CDR2 is YYEEEE in the germline V gene. The CDR3 contains 14 residues. Between the trimmed V and J ends, which lost 3 bases and 2 bases, there was a span of 12 bases. The CDR3, as DNA: TGTGCCAGCAGCTACGGACCGCCAACCTACGAGCAGTACTTC. Protein sequence: CASSYGPPTYEQYF.